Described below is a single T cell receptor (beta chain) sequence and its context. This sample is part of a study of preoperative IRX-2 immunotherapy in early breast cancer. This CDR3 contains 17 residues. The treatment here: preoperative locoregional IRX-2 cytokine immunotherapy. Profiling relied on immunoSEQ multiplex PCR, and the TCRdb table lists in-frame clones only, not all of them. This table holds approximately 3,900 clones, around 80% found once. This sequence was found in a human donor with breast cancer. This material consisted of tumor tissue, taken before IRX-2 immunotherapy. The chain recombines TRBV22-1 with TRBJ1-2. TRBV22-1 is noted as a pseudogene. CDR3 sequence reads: CASRSDRGAIPNYGYTF. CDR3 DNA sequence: TGTGCCAGCAGAAGCGACCGGGGGGCGATCCCTAACTATGGCTACACCTTC.